One sample yielded the 14 T cell receptor beta chains listed below, sequenced in a study of cytomegalovirus exposure and HLA in healthy donors (dated by TCRdb to the late 2010s). Libraries were built with the immunoSEQ multiplex PCR assay. The multiplex PCR relied on a mix of 60 forward primers for TCR Vbeta segments and 13 reverse primers for TCR Jbeta segments. TCRdb obtained this table from immuneACCESS and retained in-frame rearrangements with V and J assigned. These tables miss some clones; where compared with another copy, unresolved V genes account for less than half of the shortfall, and the remainder is unexplained. Within this sample are 150,000 to 200,000 clones, with about four fifths of them counted one time only. Approximately 2% of the sample is held by the ten biggest clonotypes. Sequencing used PBMCs. Every receptor here comes from a woman in her 30s in good health and CMV-seronegative.

The chain uses TRBV6-5 and TRBJ2-1, with 12 bases aligning to TRBD2. The CDR3 has 15 residues. J lost 10 bases, V lost 1 base, and 5 bases had no gene match. Per germline, CDR1 MNHEY and CDR2 SVGAGI. This CDR3 reads CASSYFLAGGREQFF. The CDR3 DNA sequence: TGTGCCAGCAGTTACTTTCTAGCGGGGGGGCGGGAGCAGTTCTTC.

V gene TRBV4-2 combines with J gene TRBJ2-5; 12 bases agree with TRBD2. The germline CDR1 and CDR2 sequences are LGHNA and YNFKEQ. This CDR3 contains 16 residues. The trim removed 2 bases at V and 7 bases at J, leaving 8 bases unmatched. Written as DNA, the CDR3 is TGTGCCAGCAGCCAACTAGCGGGGGGGCCGTATGGGACCCAGTACTTC. This sequence encodes CASSQLAGGPYGTQYF.

The rearrangement joins TRBV2 to TRBJ2-6; D remains unclear. The CDR3 consists of 14 residues. In germline, CDR1 is SNHLY, CDR2 FYNNEI. Trimming removed 7 bases from V and 1 base from J, with 8 bases in between. The CDR3 loop reads CASILESGANVLTF. Written as DNA, the CDR3 is TGTGCCAGCATTTTAGAGTCTGGGGCCAACGTCCTGACTTTC.

The rearrangement joins TRBV18 to TRBJ1-4; TRBD1 is a possible D gene (6 bases). Germline CDR1 reads KGHSH; CDR2 reads LQKENI. The germline V and J ends were trimmed by 3 bases and 4 bases, with 15 bases remaining between them. This CDR3 is built from 16 residues. The DNA for the CDR3 is TGTGCCAGCTCACCGGTACAGGGTAATATTAATGAAAAACTGTTTTTT. This gives the protein CASSPVQGNINEKLFF. Full variable domain (outside the CDR3, taken from reference TRBV18 and TRBJ1-4): NAGVMQNPRHLVRRRGQEARLRCSPMKGHSHVYWYRQLPEEGLKFMVYLQKENIIDESGMPKERFSAEFPKEGPSILRIQQVVRGDSAAYFCASSPVQGNINEKLFFGSGTQLSVL.

V usage is TRBV19 and J usage is TRBJ2-7, with a tentative D call TRBD1 (5 bases). V was cut by 5 bases and J by 2 bases, with 13 bases left in between. This CDR3 has 14 amino acids. Germline V gene sequence: CDR1 LNHDA, CDR2 SQIVND (reference sequence). The CDR3 region is CASSSPTATYEQYF. The CDR3 DNA follows: TGTGCCAGTAGTTCCCCGACAGCGACCTACGAGCAGTACTTC. The full variable domain, completed using reference TRBV19 and TRBJ2-7, is DGGITQSPKYLFRKEGQNVTLSCEQNLNHDAMYWYRQDPGQGLRLIYYSQIVNDFQKGDIAEGYSVSREKKESFPLTVTSAQKNPTAFYLCASSSPTATYEQYFGPGTRLTVT.

This clone was seen a few times. This chain connects TRBV6-4 to TRBJ2-7; D is undetermined. Germline lookup yields CDR1 MRHNA and CDR2 SNTAGT. V lost 6 bases to trimming and J lost 1 base, with 13 bases between them. The CDR3 is 14 amino acids. Here the CDR3 reads CASREASSSYEQYF. In DNA, the CDR3 is TGTGCCAGCAGAGAGGCATCGAGTTCCTACGAGCAGTACTTC.

The chain links TRBV19 to TRBJ2-1, with TRBD1 matching 8 bases. The CDR3 consists of 15 residues. J lost 12 bases, V lost 6 bases, and 16 bases had no gene match. Germline lookup yields CDR1 LNHDA and CDR2 SQIVND (reference sequence). The CDR3 region is CASSPGTGTQQGQFF. CDR3 nucleotide sequence: TGTGCCAGTAGCCCCGGGACAGGTACTCAACAGGGGCAGTTCTTC.

The chain is built from TRBV29-1 and TRBJ2-7, with TRBD1 matching 7 bases. Germline loops: CDR1 SQVTM, CDR2 ANQGSEA. This CDR3 region has 15 residues. The ends lost 0 bases at V and 3 bases at J; junction bases unmatched: 8. The CDR3, as DNA: TGCAGCGTTGAAGAGACGACAGGGAAATTCTACGAGCAGTACTTC. Translating gives CSVEETTGKFYEQYF.

The gene calls are TRBV7-9 and TRBJ2-7; possibly TRBD1 for D (6 bases). Germline CDR1 reads SEHNR; CDR2 reads FQNEAQ (reference sequence). V lost 6 bases to trimming and J lost 2 bases, with 11 bases between them. This CDR3 contains 13 residues. The CDR3 region is CASSGTTPYEQYF. The CDR3 nucleotides are TGTGCCAGCAGTGGGACAACCCCCTACGAGCAGTACTTC.

The chain couples TRBV6-6 to TRBJ1-5, with 9 bases that match TRBD1. The J segment lost 4 bases and the V segment lost 2 bases, leaving 3 bases of the junction unmatched. The germline CDR1 and CDR2 sequences are MNHNY and SVGAGI (reference sequence). The CDR3 length is 15 residues. CDR3 in amino acids: CASSYTGGVNQPQHF. The CDR3, as DNA: TGTGCCAGCAGTTACACAGGGGGCGTGAATCAGCCCCAGCATTTT.

The chain is built from TRBV5-4 and TRBJ2-5, with 9 positions matching TRBD2. From germline, CDR1 is SGHNT and CDR2 YYREEE (reference sequence). V gave up 1 base and J gave up 4 bases; unmatched junction bases: 8. The CDR3 has 16 residues. CDR3 coding DNA: TGTGCCAGCAGCTTGAAGGCGGGGGGGTTCCCAGAGACCCAGTACTTC. The encoded protein is CASSLKAGGFPETQYF.

The chain has TRBV5-1 and TRBJ1-2, with D tentatively TRBD1 (5 bases). V was cut by 4 bases and J by 4 bases, with 14 bases left in between. This CDR3 has 14 amino acids. Germline CDR1 reads SGHRS; CDR2 reads YFSETQ. The CDR3 is CASSRDSEFYGYTF. The CDR3 nucleotides are TGCGCCAGCAGCCGGGACTCAGAGTTCTATGGCTACACCTTC.

The chain is built from TRBV19 and TRBJ2-1; maybe TRBD2 (6 bases). Germline CDR1 reads LNHDA; CDR2 reads SQIVND (reference sequence). This CDR3 spans 15 amino acids. V dropped 3 bases and J dropped 4 bases, with 13 bases sitting between them. CDR3 bases: TGTGCCAGTAGTATCATGGGGGGATCTTACAATGAGCAGTTCTTC. This translates into CASSIMGGSYNEQFF.

V is TRBV30 and J is TRBJ1-3; tentatively, D is TRBD1 (6 bases). Germline V gene data show CDR1 as GTSNPN and CDR2 as SVGIG (reference sequence). The length of the CDR3 is 15 residues. Trimming pared 0 bases from V and 2 bases from J, leaving 11 bases between. CDR3 in amino acids: CAWSVGAAAGNTIYF. As DNA, the CDR3 is TGTGCCTGGAGTGTGGGGGCCGCCGCTGGAAACACCATATATTTT.